A single sample is the source of the 5 T cell receptor beta chains below, sequenced in a study of a mutant IDH1 vaccine in newly diagnosed glioma. Sequencing used immunoSEQ multiplex PCR; TCRdb keeps in-frame clones, though not all of them. The sample has around 26,000 clones, roughly 85% seen once. These TCRs are of unknown antigen specificity. The time point: week 23, last vaccination. Doses consisted of 300 ug of mutant IDH1 20-mer peptide each, paired with topical imiquimod. The sample consisted of PBMCs, taken from a glioma patient whose treatment included an IDH1 peptide vaccine. Source of these receptors: a woman under 40 with glioma.

This clone was seen just once. CDR3: CASSLDGENIQYF. The CDR3 DNA is TGTGCCAGCAGCTTGGATGGGGAAAACATTCAGTACTTC. This chain connects TRBV5-5 to TRBJ2-4; D is undetermined. This CDR3 has 13 residues. V lost 0 bases, J lost 5 bases, and 6 bases lay in between. In germline, CDR1 is SGHKS, CDR2 YYEKEE (reference sequence).

The chain couples TRBV12-5 to TRBJ2-3, with TRBD2 matching over 9 bases. Germline trimming cut 2 bases from V and 8 bases from J; bases unmatched to any gene: 8. The CDR3 is made up of 15 amino acids. Germline-derived CDR1 and CDR2 are LGHNT and FRNRAP. The CDR3 DNA follows: TGTGCTAGTGGTTTGCCCGGACTAGCGAGCGGTACGCAGTATTTT. This translates into CASGLPGLASGTQYF.

This chain connects TRBV27 to TRBJ2-7; D is ambiguous. The germline CDR1 and CDR2 sequences are MNHEY and SMNVEV (reference sequence). V gave up 7 bases and J gave up 6 bases, with 13 bases separating them. The CDR3 extends over 12 amino acids. CDR3 sequence reads: CASTSLIGEQYF. The CDR3 DNA follows: TGTGCCAGCACCTCTCTTATCGGCGAGCAGTACTTC.

V is TRBV7-9 and J is TRBJ2-7; D not resolved. The V end was cut by 5 bases, the J end by 6 bases, with 8 bases between. The CDR3 extends over 11 amino acids. Germline-derived CDR1 and CDR2 are SEHNR and FQNEAQ (reference sequence). The CDR3 nucleotides read TGTGCCAGCAGCCTGGAGTTCGAGCAGTACTTC. It encodes CASSLEFEQYF.

The V call is TRBV19, the J call TRBJ1-1, with D perhaps TRBD1 (5 bases). Germline V lookup: CDR1 LNHDA, CDR2 SQIVND (reference sequence). V lost 0 bases and J 3 bases, leaving 11 bases between the germline ends. The CDR3 runs to 15 residues. The CDR3 loop reads CASSIDPGDHTEAFF. The CDR3 bases are TGTGCCAGTAGTATAGATCCGGGGGATCACACTGAAGCTTTCTTT.